This TCR beta chain was captured in a study of technical replicates of blood from several donors. The J segment lost 8 bases and the V segment lost 4 bases, leaving 4 bases of the junction unmatched. The CDR3 sequence is 12 residues long. Germline V gene data show CDR1 as GTSNPN and CDR2 as SVGIG (reference sequence). The method was immunoSEQ multiplex PCR; TCRdb's version includes in-frame clones alone and lacks a portion of them. This sample carries about 83,000 clones, just over 95% of them seen once, and the ten largest clones take around 0.31%. This clone was seen just once. This sequence was found in a human donor in good health. The sequenced material came from T cells isolated from PBMCs. The J gene is TRBJ2-1, the V gene TRBV30, with 8 bases fitting TRBD2. The CDR3 DNA follows: TGTGCCTGGACCCCGGGGGGGGATGAGCAGTTCTTC. Translating it yields CAWTPGGDEQFF.